This T cell receptor (beta chain) was captured in a study of blood T cell repertoires in COVID-19. Germline V gene data show CDR1 as LNHDA and CDR2 as SQIVND (reference sequence). The CDR3 totals 15 residues. V lost 3 bases to trimming and J lost 0 bases, with 11 bases between them. In the original workflow: Nucleated cell number was recorded as an estimate derived from reference gene primer amplification. Using immunoSEQ multiplex PCR, the repertoire was profiled, and TCRdb retains in-frame clones only, with some absent. V, J and clone size derive from that table, while D and trimming were established from the DNA sequence. The repertoire has about 200,000 clones, roughly 87% of them found once; the top ten carry about 22%.

The sequence was obtained from a man in his fifties or sixties with active or convalescent COVID-19. The sequenced sample was peripheral blood. The genes are TRBV19 and TRBJ1-2; weak D call: TRBD1 (5 bases). The CDR3 DNA follows: TGTGCCAGTAGTATTGACAGTCTTTCTAACTATGGCTACACCTTC. Its protein product is CASSIDSLSNYGYTF.